Described below is a single TCR beta chain sequence and its context. What it recognizes is unknown. cDNA libraries for TCR alpha and TCR beta, carrying sample barcodes and UMIs, came from 5'RACE with constant-segment primers. TCRdb recomputed calls from the 5' RACE reads with MiXCR, one row per CDR3 protein. The sample records about 310,000 distinct CDR3 sequences, roughly a fifth being singletons. These data are taken from a study of T-cell memory formation after mild COVID-19. The V end lost 3 bases, the J end lost 3 bases, and 16 bases lay between the germline ends. CDR3 size: 16 residues. CDR1 is MGHRA, CDR2 YSYEKL, per germline. Study-wide results and limits: Of the contracting clones, CD4+ ones lay mainly in CM and EM, and CD8+ ones in EMRA.

This sequence was found in a young man who had mild COVID-19 (a few samples of this study predate the infection). Cell type and time point are not known. The chain recombines TRBV4-1 with TRBJ2-3; perhaps TRBD2 as D (6 bases). Sequencing was carried out using PBMCs or a T cell subset sorted from them (not recorded which). CDR3 nucleotides: TGCGCCAGCAGCCATAGGGCCGGGGGATCAACAGATACGCAGTATTTT. The encoded protein is CASSHRAGGSTDTQYF.